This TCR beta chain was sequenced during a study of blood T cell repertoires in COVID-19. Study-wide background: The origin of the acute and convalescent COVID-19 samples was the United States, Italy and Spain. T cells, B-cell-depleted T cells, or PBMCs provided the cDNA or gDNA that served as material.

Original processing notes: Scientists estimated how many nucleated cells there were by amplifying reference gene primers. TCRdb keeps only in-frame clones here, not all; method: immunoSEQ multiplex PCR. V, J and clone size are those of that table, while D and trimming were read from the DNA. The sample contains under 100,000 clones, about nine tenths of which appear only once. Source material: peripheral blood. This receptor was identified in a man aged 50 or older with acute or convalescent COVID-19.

The CDR3 reads CASSLRLRTGAFF. In DNA form, the CDR3 reads TGTGCCAGCAGCCTAAGACTCCGAACGGGGGCTTTCTTT. The chain couples TRBV3-1 (or the pseudogene TRBV3-2) to TRBJ1-1; D gene unclear. Germline values: CDR1 LGHDT, CDR2 YNNKEL (reference sequence). Trimming removed 4 bases from V and 11 bases from J, with 17 bases in between. The CDR3 runs to 13 residues.